A single sample is the source of the 17 T cell receptor beta chains below, sequenced in a study of OX40 agonist ivuxolimab in advanced cancers. Sequencing was performed with immunoSEQ multiplex PCR; in TCRdb, only in-frame clones are kept and a portion is missing. The repertoire includes over 65,000 clones, 70% to 90% of them detected once, and 0.25% to 0.3% sits in the top ten. Sequencing used CD4+ or CD8+ T cells sorted from blood, obtained in a trial of the OX40 agonist ivuxolimab. All receptors come from an adult with an advanced solid tumor such as melanoma, head and neck, liver or kidney cancer.

This clone was detected only a few times. This rearrangement joins TRBV18 to TRBJ1-1, with 7 nucleotides matching TRBD1. After removal of 3 bases from V and 3 bases from J, the junction contained 7 bases not matched to a gene. CDR3 size: 15 residues. CDR1 is KGHSH and CDR2 is LQKENI in the germline V gene. The CDR3 bases are TGTGCCAGCTCACCGAACTCGGGACAGTACACTGAAGCTTTCTTT. Amino acid sequence: CASSPNSGQYTEAFF.

The chain combines TRBV5-6 with TRBJ2-3, with 10 bases matching TRBD2. The CDR3 has 19 amino acids. Germline lookup yields CDR1 SGHDT and CDR2 YYEEEE. V was pared by 1 base and J by 3 bases, with 14 bases of the junction left unmatched. In DNA, the CDR3 is TGTGCCAGCAGCTTGAATTTCCCCAGGCTAGCGGGAGATACAGATACGCAGTATTTT. This codes for CASSLNFPRLAGDTDTQYF. The full variable domain, rest sourced from reference TRBV5-6 and TRBJ2-3, is DAGVTQSPTHLIKTRGQQVTLRCSPKSGHDTVSWYQQALGQGPQFIFQYYEEEERQRGNFPDRFSGHQFPNYSSELNVNALLLGDSALYLCASSLNFPRLAGDTDTQYFGPGTRLTVL.

The CDR3 here is CASSLTPNEKLFF. In DNA, the CDR3 is TGTGCCAGCAGCTTAACACCAAATGAAAAACTGTTTTTT. The rearrangement links TRBV7-9 to TRBJ1-4; D unresolved. The V gene lost 2 bases and the J gene lost 5 bases, with 6 bases spanning the gap. CDR3 length equals 13 residues. Germline V CDR1 and CDR2: SEHNR, FQNEAQ (reference sequence).

This sequence joins TRBV10-2 and TRBJ1-3; possibly TRBD1 for D (5 bases). V gave up 1 base and J gave up 0 bases, with 10 bases separating them. The CDR3 contains 16 residues. Germline values: CDR1 WSHSY, CDR2 SAAADI. CDR3 coding DNA: TGCGCCAGCAGTGAGTTCGGGGGGGACTCTGGAAACACCATATATTTT. Translating gives CASSEFGGDSGNTIYF.

The chain links TRBV18 to TRBJ2-7; D is undetermined. CDR3 size: 14 residues. Germline CDR1 and CDR2: KGHSH and LQKENI. The V end was cut by 3 bases, the J end by 0 bases, with 9 bases between. The CDR3 region has the DNA TGTGCCAGCTCACCGGTGGAAAGCTCCTACGAGCAGTACTTC. Its protein is CASSPVESSYEQYF.

The chain joins TRBV18 to TRBJ1-3, with a tentative D call TRBD1 (5 bases). The CDR3 covers 15 residues. Germline lookup yields CDR1 KGHSH and CDR2 LQKENI. Trimming stripped 3 bases from V and 4 bases from J, with 13 bases between. The CDR3 sequence: CASSPGTGGGNTIYF. The DNA for the CDR3 is TGTGCCAGCTCACCCGGGACCGGCGGGGGAAACACCATATATTTT.

This clone was seen more than once but under ten times. The chain links TRBV28 to TRBJ2-7; the match to TRBD1 covers 8 bases. The germline gives CDR1 MDHEN, CDR2 SYDVKM. The CDR3 has 14 residues. J was trimmed by 0 bases and V by 6 bases; bases with no gene match: 4. CDR3 loop: CASRPQGGSYEQYF. The CDR3 coding sequence is TGTGCCAGCAGGCCACAGGGGGGCTCCTACGAGCAGTACTTC. The full variable domain, with the rest looked up from reference TRBV28 and TRBJ2-7, is DVKVTQSSRYLVKRTGEKVFLECVQDMDHENMFWYRQDPGLGLRLIYFSYDVKMKEKGDIPEGYSVSREKKERFSLILESASTNQTSMYLCASRPQGGSYEQYFGPGTRLTVT.

DNA of the CDR3: TGTGCCAGCAGCCTCCTGAGGCTAGCGGGGAATGAGCAGTTCTTC. It codes for CASSLLRLAGNEQFF. This chain connects TRBV7-9 to TRBJ2-1; 9 bases fit TRBD2. V lost 5 bases and J lost 7; bases outside the gene matches: 9. Germline V gene sequence: CDR1 SEHNR, CDR2 FQNEAQ (reference sequence). The CDR3 loop spans 15 amino acids.

The J gene is TRBJ2-7, the V gene TRBV5-1, with 9 bases lining up with TRBD1. J lost 7 bases, V lost 2 bases, and 7 bases had no gene match. The length of the CDR3 is 14 residues. The germline V gene has CDR1 SGHRS and CDR2 YFSETQ. CDR3 loop: CASSFGTGQGEQYF. The CDR3 DNA reads TGCGCCAGCAGCTTTGGGACAGGGCAAGGGGAGCAGTACTTC. The full variable domain, completed using reference TRBV5-1 and TRBJ2-7, is KAGVTQTPRYLIKTRGQQVTLSCSPISGHRSVSWYQQTPGQGLQFLFEYFSETQRNKGNFPGRFSGRQFSNSRSEMNVSTLELGDSALYLCASSFGTGQGEQYFGPGTRLTVT.

The rearrangement joins TRBV18 to TRBJ1-1; the D gene is possibly TRBD1 (6 bases). CDR3 length equals 16 residues. From germline, CDR1 is KGHSH and CDR2 LQKENI. Trimming stripped 3 bases from V and 0 bases from J, with 14 bases between. In nucleotides, the CDR3 is TGTGCCAGCTCACCCTTTGCCAGGGGCATGAACACTGAAGCTTTCTTT. This gives the protein CASSPFARGMNTEAFF.

The CDR3 loop reads CASSEASVRAYEQYF. As DNA, the CDR3 is TGTGCCAGCAGTGAAGCTTCGGTCAGGGCCTACGAGCAGTACTTC. The V and J genes are TRBV2 and TRBJ2-7, with a possible D match to TRBD1 (5 bases). CDR1 is SNHLY and CDR2 is FYNNEI in the germline V gene. The ends were cut back, 0 bases at V and 2 bases at J, with 11 bases in the middle. The CDR3 extends over 15 amino acids. The full variable domain, in which reference TRBV2 and TRBJ2-7 provide the parts outside the CDR3, is EPEVTQTPSHQVTQMGQEVILRCVPISNHLYFYWYRQILGQKVEFLVSFYNNEISEKSEIFDDQFSVERPDGSNFTLKIRSTKLEDSAMYFCASSEASVRAYEQYFGPGTRLTVT.

The genes are TRBV18 and TRBJ1-3; no clear D. This CDR3 is built from 15 residues. CDR1 and CDR2 from the germline V gene are KGHSH and LQKENI. V lost 1 base and J 0 bases, leaving 7 bases between the germline ends. As DNA, the CDR3 is TGTGCCAGCTCACCACTCCCCGACTCTGGAAACACCATATATTTT. It translates to CASSPLPDSGNTIYF. Full variable domain (rest looked up from reference TRBV18 and TRBJ1-3): NAGVMQNPRHLVRRRGQEARLRCSPMKGHSHVYWYRQLPEEGLKFMVYLQKENIIDESGMPKERFSAEFPKEGPSILRIQQVVRGDSAAYFCASSPLPDSGNTIYFGEGSWLTVV.

The genes are TRBV19 and TRBJ1-2; TRBD1 matches at 8 bases. CDR3 length equals 13 residues. CDR1 and CDR2 (germline): LNHDA, SQIVND (reference sequence). The V segment lost 10 bases and the J segment 2 bases; nucleotides outside the gene matches: 6. The CDR3 DNA is TGTGCCACCTATAGACAGGGGAACTATGGCTACACCTTC. Translation gives CATYRQGNYGYTF.

This clone was counted a single time. The chain joins TRBV6-1 to TRBJ2-7, with 8 bases lining up with TRBD1. Germline values: CDR1 MNHNS, CDR2 SASEGT. Trimming cost V 8 bases and J 3 bases; bases outside gene matches: 3. This CDR3 spans 12 amino acids. The CDR3: CASGQGGYEQYF. CDR3 DNA: TGTGCCAGCGGACAGGGTGGCTACGAGCAGTACTTC.

The rearrangement links TRBV28 to TRBJ1-2; a possible D gene is TRBD1 (5 bases). Trimming removed 2 bases from V and 6 bases from J, with 7 bases in between. The CDR3 contains 12 residues. Germline V gene lookup returns CDR1 MDHEN and CDR2 SYDVKM. CDR3 bases: TGTGCCAGCAGTTTAGTCAGGGATGGCTACACCTTC. It codes for CASSLVRDGYTF.

The rearrangement joins TRBV4-2 to TRBJ2-7, with a tentative D call TRBD1 (5 bases). Germline assignment: CDR1 LGHNA and CDR2 YNFKEQ. This CDR3 is 13 amino acids long. V was trimmed by 5 bases and J by 2 bases, leaving 10 bases between them. CDR3 protein: CASSSWTTYEQYF. CDR3 sequence (DNA): TGTGCCAGCAGCTCGTGGACAACCTACGAGCAGTACTTC.

The chain couples TRBV14 to TRBJ1-2; D is ambiguous. The V gene lost 1 base and the J gene lost 8 bases, with 11 bases spanning the gap. CDR1 is SGHDN and CDR2 is FVKESK in the germline V gene. This CDR3 is built from 13 residues. CDR3 amino acids: CASSQVSGVGYTF. As DNA, the CDR3 is TGTGCCAGCAGCCAAGTTTCCGGGGTCGGCTACACCTTC.